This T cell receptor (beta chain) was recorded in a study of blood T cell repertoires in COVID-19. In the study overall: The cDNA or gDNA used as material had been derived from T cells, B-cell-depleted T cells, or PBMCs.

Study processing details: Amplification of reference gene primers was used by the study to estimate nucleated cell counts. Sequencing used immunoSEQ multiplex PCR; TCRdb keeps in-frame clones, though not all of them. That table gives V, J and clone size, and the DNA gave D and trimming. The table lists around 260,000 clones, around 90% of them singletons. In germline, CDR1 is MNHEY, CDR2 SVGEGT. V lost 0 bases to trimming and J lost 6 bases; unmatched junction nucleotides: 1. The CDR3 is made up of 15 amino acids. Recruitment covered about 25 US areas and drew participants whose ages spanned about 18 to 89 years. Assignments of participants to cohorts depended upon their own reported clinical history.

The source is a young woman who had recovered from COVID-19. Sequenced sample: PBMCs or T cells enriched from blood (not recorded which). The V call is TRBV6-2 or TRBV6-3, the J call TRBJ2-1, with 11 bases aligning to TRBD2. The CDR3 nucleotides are TGTGCCAGCAGTTACTCTGGACTAGCGGGCAATGAGCAGTTCTTC. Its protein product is CASSYSGLAGNEQFF.